The 32 T cell receptor beta chains reported below all come from one sample, sequenced in a study of T cells after yellow fever vaccination. TCRdb recomputed calls from the 5' RACE reads with MiXCR, one row per CDR3 protein. This table has more than 350,000 distinct CDR3 sequences, about 9.9% appearing once. The material was PBMCs, obtained on the day of the first yellow fever vaccination. These receptors all stem from a man aged 18 to 29 who received the YFV17D yellow fever vaccine.

This clonotype was detected ten times or more. The genes are TRBV7-2 and TRBJ1-5; D gene ambiguous. This CDR3 is built from 13 residues. The ends were cut back, 3 bases at V and 11 bases at J, with 14 bases in the middle. The germline CDR1 and CDR2 sequences are SGHTA and FQGNSA. CDR3 sequence reads: CASSLYSRGSQHF. The CDR3, as DNA: TGTGCCAGCAGCTTGTACAGCCGAGGGTCCCAGCATTTT.

The rearrangement joins TRBV11-2 to TRBJ2-2; no clear D gene. Germline CDR1 and CDR2: SGHAT and FQNNGV. This CDR3 region has 16 residues. Trimming cost V 1 base and J 4 bases, with 13 bases left between them. CDR3 sequence reads: CASSLALGSGTGELFF. The CDR3 DNA reads as TGTGCCAGCAGCTTAGCTCTGGGCTCAGGCACCGGGGAGCTGTTTTTT.

This clonotype occurred a few times. The chain is built from TRBV10-3 and TRBJ2-4; no clear D gene. The V end lost 0 bases, the J end lost 2 bases, and 11 bases lay between the germline ends. The CDR3 runs 16 residues. Germline V gene lookup returns CDR1 ENHRY and CDR2 SYGVKD. The CDR3 is CAISESIGTTKNIQYF. CDR3 nucleotides: TGTGCCATCAGTGAGTCGATTGGCACTACCAAAAACATTCAGTACTTC.

This clonotype was seen repeatedly, ten times or more. V is TRBV3-1 and J is TRBJ1-3; D unclear. Trimming stripped 1 base from V and 0 bases from J, with 10 bases between. The V gene's germline CDR1 is LGHDT and CDR2 YNNKEL (reference sequence). This CDR3 spans 16 amino acids. The CDR3 sequence: CASSQVFFFSGNTIYF. The CDR3 DNA follows: TGTGCCAGCAGCCAAGTTTTTTTCTTCTCTGGAAACACCATATATTTT.

V and J are TRBV6-5 and TRBJ2-2, with 7 nucleotides matching TRBD2. J gave up 6 bases and V 2 bases, and 6 bases lay outside the gene matches. Germline V gene sequence: CDR1 MNHEY, CDR2 SVGAGI. This CDR3 comprises 15 residues. CDR3 DNA: TGTGCCAGCAGTTACGCGTCAGCGGGGCCCGGGGAGCTGTTTTTT. Translation gives CASSYASAGPGELFF.

This clonotype was recorded a few times. This chain connects TRBV4-3 to TRBJ1-1, with D possibly being TRBD1 (6 bases). V was pared by 3 bases and J by 1 base, with 18 bases between. The CDR3 is 17 amino acids. Germline V gene data show CDR1 as LGHNA and CDR2 as YSLEER. The CDR3 region has the DNA TGCGCCAGCAGCCACCCAAAGGGGGGGGGACCGAACACTGAAGCTTTCTTT. Its translation is CASSHPKGGGPNTEAFF.

This clonotype was seen many times. This sequence joins TRBV7-2 and TRBJ1-1; perhaps TRBD1 as D (5 bases). This CDR3 comprises 17 residues. V was cut by 2 bases and J by 0 bases, with 16 bases left in between. Germline CDR1 reads SGHTA; CDR2 reads FQGNSA. CDR3 loop: CASSLNPGRLMNTEAFF. The CDR3 DNA reads as TGTGCCAGCAGCTTAAACCCAGGGCGGTTGATGAACACTGAAGCTTTCTTT.

The chain employs TRBV7-9 and TRBJ1-6; D is perhaps TRBD1 (5 bases). CDR3 length equals 17 residues. The V and J ends lost 5 bases and 0 bases respectively, with 14 bases between them. Germline CDR1 and CDR2: SEHNR and FQNEAQ (reference sequence). CDR3 sequence: CASSPVGGSSYNSPLHF. The CDR3 bases are TGTGCCAGCAGCCCTGTCGGGGGAAGCTCCTATAATTCACCCCTCCACTTT. The full variable domain, with the rest looked up from reference TRBV7-9 and TRBJ1-6, is DTGVSQNPRHKITKRGQNVTFRCDPISEHNRLYWYRQTLGQGPEFLTYFQNEAQLEKSRLLSDRFSAERPKGSFSTLEIQRTEQGDSAMYLCASSPVGGSSYNSPLHFGNGTRLTVT.

The chain links TRBV4-1 to TRBJ1-6, with a possible D match to TRBD1 (5 bases). Germline V gene lookup returns CDR1 MGHRA and CDR2 YSYEKL. V shed 2 bases and J shed 10 bases, with 18 bases lying between them. CDR3 length: 16 amino acids. CDR3 sequence: CASSQPQRARDSPLHF. CDR3 DNA sequence: TGCGCCAGCAGCCAACCCCAAAGGGCCAGGGACTCACCCCTCCACTTT.

V and J are TRBV20-1 and TRBJ2-6; D remains unclear. The CDR3 extends over 14 amino acids. CDR1 DFQATT and CDR2 SNEGSKA come from the germline V gene (reference sequence). The V end lost 0 bases, the J end lost 0 bases, and 3 bases lay between the germline ends. For the CDR3, the DNA is TGCAGTGCTAGAGACAACTCTGGGGCCAACGTCCTGACTTTC. Translating gives CSARDNSGANVLTF.

In its sample, this clonotype was seen a few times. The rearrangement uses TRBV6-2 or TRBV6-3 and TRBJ1-5; TRBD1 matches at 7 bases. The CDR3 covers 18 residues. Germline CDR1 is MNHEY and CDR2 is SVGEGT. V dropped 0 bases and J dropped 0; count of bases not matched to a gene: 8. CDR3 sequence: CASSYSRDSPYSNQPQHF. CDR3 DNA: TGTGCCAGCAGTTACTCCCGGGACAGTCCCTATAGCAATCAGCCCCAGCATTTT.

This sequence joins TRBV10-3 and TRBJ1-2, with a possible D match to TRBD1 (5 bases). In germline, CDR1 is ENHRY, CDR2 SYGVKD. Deletions cut 3 bases from V and 7 bases from J, with 24 bases between. CDR3 length: 17 amino acids. CDR3 loop: CAISDGRAGRSRSGYTF. The CDR3 bases are TGTGCCATCAGTGATGGTCGGGCGGGACGGAGTCGGTCTGGCTACACCTTC.

There are many counts of this clonotype. The chain joins TRBV7-9 to TRBJ2-1, with TRBD2 identical over 12 bases. Germline V gene data show CDR1 as SEHNR and CDR2 as FQNEAQ (reference sequence). The V and J ends lost 3 bases and 4 bases, in that order; junction bases with no gene match: 7. The CDR3 is 17 amino acids. The CDR3 reads CASSFSLGLAGYNEQFF. DNA of the CDR3: TGTGCCAGCAGCTTCTCCCTCGGACTAGCGGGGTACAATGAGCAGTTCTTC.

This clonotype was seen a handful of times. The chain recombines TRBV4-3 with TRBJ2-5; TRBD2 agrees at 9 bases. CDR3 length: 17 amino acids. With V trimmed by 0 bases and J by 5 bases, 10 bases remained unmatched. CDR1 is LGHNA and CDR2 is YSLEER in the germline V gene. The CDR3 nucleotides read TGCGCCAGCAGCCAAGATGGGGCGGCTAGCGGGGTCGAGACCCAGTACTTC. Protein product: CASSQDGAASGVETQYF.

This chain joins TRBV6-4 and TRBJ2-1, with D unclear. Germline V gives CDR1 MRHNA, CDR2 SNTAGT. Trimming shortened V by 2 bases and J by 3 bases, and 23 bases separated the two germline ends. The CDR3 is made up of 19 amino acids. The CDR3 loop reads CASSDPFLGRSSLYNEQFF. The CDR3 DNA is TGTGCCAGCAGTGACCCCTTCCTTGGACGCTCCTCGCTCTACAATGAGCAGTTCTTC.

This clonotype was found a few times. The V and J genes are TRBV11-2 and TRBJ1-5; the D gene is possibly TRBD1 (5 bases). V dropped 5 bases and J dropped 4 bases, with 18 bases sitting between them. The CDR3 covers 16 residues. From germline, CDR1 is SGHAT and CDR2 FQNNGV. CDR3 sequence: CASSGWTGTQNQPQHF. In DNA, the CDR3 is TGTGCCAGCAGCGGATGGACGGGGACCCAAAATCAGCCCCAGCATTTT.

This CDR3 reads CASSFGANRGETQYF. As DNA, the CDR3 is TGCGCCAGCAGCTTTGGGGCCAACAGGGGAGAGACCCAGTACTTC. The gene calls are TRBV5-1 and TRBJ2-5; TRBD1 matches 7 bases. This CDR3 has 15 residues. Looked up from germline, CDR1 is SGHRS and CDR2 is YFSETQ. V was pared by 2 bases and J by 4 bases, with 8 bases of the junction left unmatched.

This clonotype turned up a few times. The chain combines TRBV6-6 with TRBJ2-1; no definite D call. The V end was cut by 2 bases, the J end by 5 bases, with 4 bases between. Germline V gives CDR1 MNHNY, CDR2 SVGAGI (reference sequence). This CDR3 has 12 amino acids. In nucleotides, the CDR3 is TGTGCCAGCAGTTACGTGGACAATGAGCAGTTCTTC. Amino acids: CASSYVDNEQFF.

This clonotype has just a few counts. This chain uses TRBV7-9 with TRBJ2-1, with D possibly TRBD1 on 5 matching bases. V was shortened by 5 bases and J by 8 bases, with 19 bases between the two germline ends. The CDR3 is 15 residues long. The germline V gene encodes CDR1 SEHNR and CDR2 FQNEAQ (reference sequence). Written as DNA, the CDR3 is TGTGCCAGCAGCCCCTCGAAGGGGCTCAAGGATGAGCAGTTCTTC. Amino acids: CASSPSKGLKDEQFF. Filled out from reference TRBV7-9 and TRBJ2-1, the complete variable domain reads DTGVSQNPRHKITKRGQNVTFRCDPISEHNRLYWYRQTLGQGPEFLTYFQNEAQLEKSRLLSDRFSAERPKGSFSTLEIQRTEQGDSAMYLCASSPSKGLKDEQFFGPGTRLTVL.

This clonotype came up once. J is TRBJ1-1 and V is TRBV6-5, with no clear D. Per the germline V gene, CDR1 is MNHEY and CDR2 is SVGAGI. The CDR3 has 12 amino acids. Trimming removed 8 bases from V and 4 bases from J, with 11 bases in between. CDR3 coding DNA: TGTGCCAGCCAAGTCGGAAGCACTGAAGCTTTCTTT. Translated: CASQVGSTEAFF.

The table lists this clonotype with a few counts. The CDR3 here is CASVPGTGTYGANVLTF. The CDR3 DNA follows: TGTGCCAGTGTACCCGGGACAGGGACTTATGGGGCCAACGTCCTGACTTTC. This chain uses TRBV7-9 with TRBJ2-6, with 9 nucleotides matching TRBD1. CDR1 and CDR2 (germline): SEHNR, FQNEAQ (reference sequence). V lost 9 bases and J lost 3; bases outside the gene matches: 12. There are 17 residues in the CDR3.

This chain uses TRBV7-6 with TRBJ2-5; TRBD2 matches 7 bases. Germline V gene lookup returns CDR1 SGHVS and CDR2 FNYEAQ. V shed 3 bases, J shed 1 base, and the junction held 5 bases outside the gene matches. The CDR3 sequence is 15 residues long. The CDR3 loop reads CASSFSPSGQETQYF. The DNA for the CDR3 is TGTGCCAGCAGCTTCTCCCCTAGCGGCCAAGAGACCCAGTACTTC.

The chain employs TRBV15 and TRBJ2-1, with 11 bases fitting TRBD1. V was clipped by 6 bases and J by 7 bases; unmatched bases: 5. Germline V CDR1 and CDR2: LNHNV, YYDKDF (reference sequence). CDR3 length: 14 residues. Written as DNA, the CDR3 is TGTGCCACCAGGGCCGGGACAGGGGGTAATGAGCAGTTCTTC. This codes for CATRAGTGGNEQFF.

This clonotype occurred a few times. This chain connects TRBV9 to TRBJ2-5; 8 bases agree with TRBD2. Trimming cost V 0 bases and J 5 bases; bases outside gene matches: 18. This CDR3 is built from 19 residues. Germline V gives CDR1 SGDLS, CDR2 YYNGEE. The CDR3 sequence is CASSVAGPGKRGLDETQYF. The CDR3 DNA reads as TGTGCCAGCAGCGTAGCAGGGCCGGGCAAGCGGGGGCTAGACGAGACCCAGTACTTC.

The rearrangement links TRBV7-2 to TRBJ2-5, with TRBD1 matching 10 bases. The CDR3 totals 14 residues. The ends lost 3 bases at V and 5 bases at J; junction bases unmatched: 3. CDR1 is SGHTA, CDR2 FQGNSA, per germline. The CDR3 DNA follows: TGTGCCAGCAGCTTGACAGGGGGCACGGAGACCCAGTACTTC. Amino acid sequence: CASSLTGGTETQYF.

V gene TRBV5-1 combines with J gene TRBJ2-3; 9 nucleotides match TRBD1. There are 15 residues in the CDR3. The V gene end was trimmed by 5 bases and the J gene end by 4 bases; junction bases not matched to a gene: 8. Germline loops: CDR1 SGHRS, CDR2 YFSETQ. Written as DNA, the CDR3 is TGCGCCAGCAGAAACACAGGGGGCATCGCAGATACGCAGTATTTT. It specifies CASRNTGGIADTQYF.

This sequence joins TRBV6-1 and TRBJ2-6; D gene ambiguous. The CDR3 extends over 15 amino acids. Germline-derived CDR1 and CDR2 are MNHNS and SASEGT. V lost 7 bases to trimming and J lost 0 bases, with 10 bases between them. The DNA for the CDR3 is TGTGCCAGCAAAACCCACAGCTCTGGGGCCAACGTCCTGACTTTC. Translated: CASKTHSSGANVLTF.

The V and J genes are TRBV5-1 and TRBJ2-2; D gene ambiguous. CDR1 and CDR2 (germline): SGHRS, YFSETQ. Trimming took 0 bases from V and 10 from J, leaving 10 bases between them. This CDR3 contains 13 residues. The CDR3 here is CASSLEPREELFF. The CDR3 coding sequence is TGCGCCAGCAGCTTGGAGCCTCGAGAGGAGCTGTTTTTT. Supplemented by reference TRBV5-1 and TRBJ2-2, the full variable domain reads KAGVTQTPRYLIKTRGQQVTLSCSPISGHRSVSWYQQTPGQGLQFLFEYFSETQRNKGNFPGRFSGRQFSNSRSEMNVSTLELGDSALYLCASSLEPREELFFGEGSRLTVL.

The rearrangement links TRBV18 to TRBJ1-6, with D perhaps matching TRBD1 (6 bases). Germline CDR1 is KGHSH and CDR2 is LQKENI. The ends were cut back, 3 bases at V and 6 bases at J, with 12 bases in the middle. CDR3 length: 15 residues. The CDR3 nucleotides read TGTGCCAGCTCACCGGCGGGACAAACTAATTCACCCCTCCACTTT. It encodes CASSPAGQTNSPLHF.

The chain has TRBV6-1 and TRBJ1-1; 9 bases map to TRBD1. Looked up from germline, CDR1 is MNHNS and CDR2 is SASEGT. The CDR3 has 15 amino acids. Trimming removed 8 bases from V and 1 base from J; junction bases left unmatched: 8. CDR3 in amino acids: CASLGTGYENTEAFF. CDR3 bases: TGTGCCAGCCTCGGGACAGGGTATGAGAACACTGAAGCTTTCTTT.

The J gene is TRBJ1-5, the V gene TRBV7-2; D possibly corresponds to TRBD1 (6 bases). CDR3 length: 15 residues. Germline loops: CDR1 SGHTA, CDR2 FQGNSA. Trimming shortened V by 5 bases and J by 5 bases, and 16 bases separated the two germline ends. The CDR3 bases are TGTGCCAGCAGCGCTAGGGGGGGCGGCGATCAGCCCCAGCATTTT. It codes for CASSARGGGDQPQHF.

The chain joins TRBV20-1 to TRBJ1-6; maybe TRBD1 (5 bases). This CDR3 has 15 residues. V was trimmed by 5 bases and J by 0 bases, leaving 11 bases between them. Germline V gives CDR1 DFQATT, CDR2 SNEGSKA (reference sequence). The CDR3 protein is CSAEQDSSYNSPLHF. CDR3 bases: TGCAGTGCTGAACAGGATAGCTCCTATAATTCACCCCTCCACTTT.